Presented here are 24 T cell receptor beta chains from one specimen sequenced in a study of cytomegalovirus exposure and HLA in healthy donors (dated by TCRdb to the late 2010s). Receptor amplification or capture employed the immunoSEQ multiplex PCR assay. For the multiplex PCR, a mixture combining 60 forward primers for TCR Vbeta segments and 13 reverse primers for TCR Jbeta segments was used. Drawn from immuneACCESS, this table holds only the in-frame rearrangements with V and J called that TCRdb kept. Clones are partly lost; checked studies trace under half to an unresolved V gene and leave the rest unexplained. Across this sample there are 150,000 to 200,000 clones, with 75% to 90% seen only once. In total, the top ten clones hold around 1.8% of the sample. Sequenced sample: PBMCs. These receptors all stem from a woman between 18 and 30 years old in good health and CMV-seronegative.

V is TRBV12-2 and J is TRBJ1-5. TRBV12-2 represents a pseudogene. CDR3 length: 12 residues. The CDR3 is CASRPGNQPQHF. The CDR3 coding sequence is TGTGCAAGTCGCCCGGGCAATCAGCCCCAGCATTTT.

V is TRBV4-2 and J is TRBJ2-7; 10 positions match TRBD2. J gave up 2 bases and V 8 bases, and 9 bases lay outside the gene matches. The CDR3 contains 15 residues. The germline V gene has CDR1 LGHNA and CDR2 YNFKEQ. The DNA for the CDR3 is TGTGCCAGCGGCCTGATGAGCGGGGGGGCCTACGAGCAGTACTTC. Translating gives CASGLMSGGAYEQYF.

This chain links TRBV4-2 with TRBJ2-3; the D is unclear. This CDR3 region has 14 residues. Germline V lookup: CDR1 LGHNA, CDR2 YNFKEQ. V lost 0 bases, J lost 3 bases, and 7 bases lay in between. As DNA, the CDR3 is TGTGCCAGCAGCCAAGATGATAGAACAGATACGCAGTATTTT. It is translated as CASSQDDRTDTQYF.

This chain connects TRBV7-9 to TRBJ2-2, with D perhaps TRBD1 (5 bases). CDR1 and CDR2 from the germline V gene are SEHNR and FQNEAQ (reference sequence). This CDR3 region has 12 residues. V dropped 5 bases and J dropped 5 bases, with 6 bases sitting between them. The CDR3 loop reads CASSGHTGELFF. The CDR3 bases are TGTGCCAGCAGCGGACATACCGGGGAGCTGTTTTTT. The complete variable domain, with remaining parts taken from reference TRBV7-9 and TRBJ2-2, reads DTGVSQNPRHKITKRGQNVTFRCDPISEHNRLYWYRQTLGQGPEFLTYFQNEAQLEKSRLLSDRFSAERPKGSFSTLEIQRTEQGDSAMYLCASSGHTGELFFGEGSRLTVL.

The genes are TRBV7-2 and TRBJ2-1, with 8 bases matching TRBD2. Losses at the gene ends were 5 bases for V and 8 bases for J; bases not matched to a gene: 14. This CDR3 region has 16 residues. Germline assignment: CDR1 SGHTA and CDR2 FQGNSA. The chain's CDR3 is CASSNLGSGSYDEQFF. In DNA, the CDR3 is TGTGCCAGCAGCAACCTAGGGAGCGGGAGTTACGATGAGCAGTTCTTC.

The V gene is TRBV2, the J gene TRBJ1-4; TRBD1 might be the D (6 bases). The CDR3 extends over 13 amino acids. Germline-derived CDR1 and CDR2 are SNHLY and FYNNEI. V dropped 7 bases and J dropped 7 bases, with 13 bases sitting between them. Written as DNA, the CDR3 is TGTGCCAGCATGTGGGGGCTTGGTGAAAAACTGTTTTTT. This gives the protein CASMWGLGEKLFF. Full variable domain (remainder filled in from reference TRBV2 and TRBJ1-4): EPEVTQTPSHQVTQMGQEVILRCVPISNHLYFYWYRQILGQKVEFLVSFYNNEISEKSEIFDDQFSVERPDGSNFTLKIRSTKLEDSAMYFCASMWGLGEKLFFGSGTQLSVL.

The chain uses TRBV6-1 and TRBJ1-6, with a tentative D call TRBD1 (6 bases). CDR1 MNHNS and CDR2 SASEGT come from the germline V gene. CDR3 length: 14 amino acids. The V end was cut by 4 bases, the J end by 8 bases, with 12 bases between. The CDR3 loop is CASSVTGKDSPLHF. The DNA of the CDR3 is TGTGCCAGCAGTGTTACAGGGAAGGATTCACCCCTCCACTTT.

The V gene is TRBV28, the J gene TRBJ1-1; unclear D gene. This CDR3 region has 14 residues. Germline V gives CDR1 MDHEN, CDR2 SYDVKM. The V gene lost 5 bases and the J gene lost 1 base, with 11 bases spanning the gap. The CDR3 coding sequence is TGTGCCAGCAGTAATGAACTTACGAACACTGAAGCTTTCTTT. It yields the protein CASSNELTNTEAFF.

The chain couples TRBV7-9 to TRBJ1-1; maybe TRBD1 (6 bases). V was trimmed by 3 bases and J by 2 bases, leaving 10 bases between them. The length of the CDR3 is 14 residues. Germline V gives CDR1 SEHNR, CDR2 FQNEAQ (reference sequence). The DNA of the CDR3 is TGTGCCAGCAGCTTCGGGGGGCATAACACTGAAGCTTTCTTT. Protein: CASSFGGHNTEAFF.

This clone was detected once. The CDR3: CAWTLGVGRHEQYF. The CDR3 nucleotides are TGTGCCTGGACGCTAGGGGTCGGAAGGCACGAGCAGTACTTC. The rearrangement uses TRBV30 and TRBJ2-7; D possibly corresponds to TRBD1 (5 bases). CDR3 length equals 14 residues. Trimming stripped 4 bases from V and 5 bases from J, with 18 bases between. Germline V gives CDR1 GTSNPN, CDR2 SVGIG (reference sequence).

In its sample, this clone was seen once. This sequence joins TRBV7-9 and TRBJ1-2; tentative D call: TRBD1 (6 bases). CDR1 is SEHNR and CDR2 is FQNEAQ in the germline V gene (reference sequence). Trimming pared 1 base from V and 5 bases from J, leaving 20 bases between. This CDR3 comprises 17 residues. CDR3 loop: CASSLGSGASLFYGYTF. The CDR3 DNA reads as TGTGCCAGCAGCTTAGGGTCAGGGGCCTCACTATTTTATGGCTACACCTTC.

Only a few counts were recorded for this clone. The J gene is TRBJ1-3, the V gene TRBV5-1, with 7 bases identical to TRBD1. Germline values: CDR1 SGHRS, CDR2 YFSETQ. Trimming took 4 bases from V and 2 from J; bases not matched to a gene: 9. The length of the CDR3 is 16 residues. The CDR3 DNA follows: TGCGCCAGCAGCCCGGCCTCGACAGGGCCTGGAAACACCATATATTTT. It codes for CASSPASTGPGNTIYF.

The gene calls are TRBV27 and TRBJ1-6; 10 nucleotides line up with TRBD1. The ends lost 2 bases at V and 10 bases at J; junction bases unmatched: 5. The CDR3 covers 15 residues. Germline CDR1 MNHEY, CDR2 SMNVEV (reference sequence). CDR3 bases: TGTGCCAGCAGTTTAGACAGGGGGCTAAGATCACCCCTCCACTTT. It encodes CASSLDRGLRSPLHF.

This chain joins TRBV7-2 and TRBJ1-2, with D possibly TRBD1 on 6 matching bases. CDR1 and CDR2 from the germline V gene are SGHTA and FQGNSA. The CDR3 runs to 16 residues. V lost 0 bases to trimming and J lost 5 bases, with 16 bases between them. The CDR3 loop is CASSLASGHNPYGYTF. CDR3 bases: TGTGCCAGCAGCTTAGCTTCGGGACATAATCCTTATGGCTACACCTTC.

This clone was counted once. This chain connects TRBV29-1 to TRBJ2-1; 8 positions match TRBD2. The CDR3 is made up of 14 amino acids. After removal of 7 bases from V and 8 bases from J, the junction contained 13 bases not matched to a gene. Per the germline V gene, CDR1 is SQVTM and CDR2 is ANQGSEA. The CDR3 region is CSGTGGPRWDEQFF. CDR3 DNA sequence: TGCAGCGGAACGGGGGGGCCCCGATGGGATGAGCAGTTCTTC.

This chain joins TRBV5-1 and TRBJ2-2, with D unclear. The germline V and J ends were trimmed by 3 bases and 0 bases, with 9 bases remaining between them. The CDR3 totals 15 residues. Germline values: CDR1 SGHRS, CDR2 YFSETQ. CDR3 region: CASSSGDPNTGELFF. The CDR3 DNA sequence: TGCGCCAGCAGCTCCGGTGATCCGAACACCGGGGAGCTGTTTTTT.

This clone showed up just a few times. The V gene is TRBV10-2, the J gene TRBJ2-7, with D possibly TRBD1 on 6 matching bases. This CDR3 contains 15 residues. Trimming removed 3 bases at V and 0 bases at J, with 12 bases between. Germline V lookup: CDR1 WSHSY, CDR2 SAAADI. In DNA form, the CDR3 reads TGCGCCAGCAGTGAAGGGGGACGGGTCTCCTACGAGCAGTACTTC. Translation gives CASSEGGRVSYEQYF.

In this sample, this clone turned up once. The chain uses TRBV5-6 and TRBJ2-1, with D maybe TRBD1 (5 bases). V was trimmed by 4 bases and J by 3 bases, leaving 14 bases between them. In germline, CDR1 is SGHDT, CDR2 YYEEEE. CDR3 length: 15 residues. CDR3 residues: CASSPPGMLYNEQFF. The CDR3 DNA is TGTGCCAGCAGCCCCCCAGGGATGCTCTACAATGAGCAGTTCTTC.

The J gene is TRBJ1-1, the V gene TRBV14; possible D gene TRBD1, 5 bases. CDR1 is SGHDN, CDR2 FVKESK, per germline. This CDR3 has 14 amino acids. The V end was cut by 0 bases, the J end by 4 bases, with 9 bases between. CDR3 DNA: TGTGCCAGCAGCCAAGATGGGGGGGGCACTGAAGCTTTCTTT. Protein: CASSQDGGGTEAFF.

This sequence joins TRBV25-1 and TRBJ2-3, with TRBD2 matching 9 bases. This CDR3 is 15 amino acids long. The V and J ends lost 2 bases and 8 bases, in that order; junction bases with no gene match: 8. Looked up from germline, CDR1 is MGHDK and CDR2 is SYGVNS. The CDR3 coding sequence is TGTGCCAGCAGTGAAGCGGGAGGGCCCCCCGGTACGCAGTATTTT. Translated: CASSEAGGPPGTQYF.

The chain links TRBV19 to TRBJ1-1, with D uncertain. CDR1 and CDR2 from the germline V gene are LNHDA and SQIVND (reference sequence). The CDR3 spans 16 residues. V gave up 4 bases and J gave up 5 bases, with 20 bases separating them. This chain's CDR3 is CASSTGFRQHRTEAFF. CDR3 in DNA: TGTGCCAGTAGTACGGGGTTCAGGCAGCATCGGACTGAAGCTTTCTTT.

The V gene is TRBV30, the J gene TRBJ1-2; no firm D call. Per the germline V gene, CDR1 is GTSNPN and CDR2 is SVGIG (reference sequence). V lost 0 bases and J 3 bases, leaving 17 bases between the germline ends. This CDR3 is built from 16 residues. CDR3 sequence: CAWSVLVPLIDYGYTF. CDR3 nucleotides: TGTGCCTGGAGTGTACTTGTTCCCCTGATCGACTATGGCTACACCTTC. Filled out from reference TRBV30 and TRBJ1-2, the complete variable domain reads SQTIHQWPATLVQPVGSPLSLECTVEGTSNPNLYWYRQAAGRGLQLLFYSVGIGQISSEVPQNLSASRPQDRQFILSSKKLLLSDSGFYLCAWSVLVPLIDYGYTFGSGTRLTVV.

The chain links TRBV6-1 to TRBJ2-7, with TRBD1 matching 8 bases. This CDR3 is 15 amino acids long. V was clipped by 6 bases and J by 6 bases; unmatched bases: 13. CDR1 is MNHNS and CDR2 is SASEGT in the germline V gene. DNA for the CDR3: TGTGCCAGCAGCGCAGACAGGGGAGGAAGAGGCGAGCAGTACTTC. Translation gives CASSADRGGRGEQYF.

This sequence joins TRBV5-4 and TRBJ2-3; D uncertain. CDR3 length: 13 amino acids. Germline values: CDR1 SGHNT, CDR2 YYREEE (reference sequence). CDR3 nucleotide sequence: TGTGCTTATACGGGTGTCTACGCGGATACGCAGTATTTT. Translation: CAYTGVYADTQYF.